These 20 T cell receptor beta chains were all obtained from the same sample, sequenced in a study of a mutant IDH1 vaccine in newly diagnosed glioma. Sequencing was performed with immunoSEQ multiplex PCR; in TCRdb, only in-frame clones are kept and a portion is missing. This table holds 30,000 to 40,000 clones, approximately 82% found once. Their recognized antigens are unknown. Time point meaning: week 35, safety follow-up. A single vaccine dose contained 300 ug of mutant IDH1 20-mer peptide, and topical imiquimod was used with it. The input for sequencing was PBMCs, taken from a glioma patient whose treatment included an IDH1 peptide vaccine. The origin of the receptors is a woman aged 18 to 35 with glioma.

The gene calls are TRBV6-1 and TRBJ2-7, with TRBD1 identical over 8 bases. From germline, CDR1 is MNHNS and CDR2 SASEGT. The junction had 12 bases not matched to a gene; V was cut back by 8 bases and J by 6 bases. CDR3 size: 14 residues. CDR3 protein: CASGRDRGNGEQYF. The CDR3 region has the DNA TGTGCCAGCGGCCGCGACAGGGGAAATGGCGAGCAGTACTTC.

V is TRBV4-1 and J is TRBJ1-2; D is ambiguous. The CDR3 runs 16 residues. The V end was cut by 2 bases, the J end by 4 bases, with 17 bases between. Per the germline V gene, CDR1 is MGHRA and CDR2 is YSYEKL. The CDR3 nucleotides read TGCGCCAGCAGCCAATTTCATACTGATTTAAGCTATGGCTACACCTTC. It yields the protein CASSQFHTDLSYGYTF.

The rearrangement joins TRBV29-1 to TRBJ2-5; unclear D gene. Germline V gene data show CDR1 as SQVTM and CDR2 as ANQGSEA. V lost 4 bases and J lost 1, with 10 bases in between. The CDR3 consists of 13 residues. Here the CDR3 DNA reads TGCAGCGTTGGGGGTCCTGTCCAAGAGACCCAGTACTTC. Translating it yields CSVGGPVQETQYF.

V is TRBV5-8 and J is TRBJ1-1, with TRBD1 as a possible D gene (6 bases). CDR1 is SGHTS, CDR2 YDEGEE, per germline. V was pared by 2 bases and J by 0 bases, with 11 bases between. The CDR3 extends over 15 amino acids. The CDR3 nucleotides are TGTGCCAGCAGCTTTACCACAGGGATGAACACTGAAGCTTTCTTT. Translation: CASSFTTGMNTEAFF.

This clone was counted only a few times. The rearrangement joins TRBV2 to TRBJ2-2; the D is unclear. The CDR3 runs to 14 residues. Germline V lookup: CDR1 SNHLY, CDR2 FYNNEI. The ends were cut back, 3 bases at V and 6 bases at J, with 11 bases in the middle. The CDR3 bases are TGTGCCAGCAGTGATGATCCCCCCCCCGGGGAGCTGTTTTTT. Its translation is CASSDDPPPGELFF.

This clone showed up just once. This rearrangement joins TRBV6-1 to TRBJ2-3, with 7 bases lining up with TRBD2. V shed 7 bases, J shed 3 bases, and the junction held 10 bases outside the gene matches. The CDR3 covers 15 residues. Germline lookup yields CDR1 MNHNS and CDR2 SASEGT. The DNA of the CDR3 is TGTGCCAGCACCCCCCTGGGGCGGGAGACAGATACGCAGTATTTT. Its translation: CASTPLGRETDTQYF.

The V call is TRBV6-6, the J call TRBJ1-2; no definite D call. The CDR3 has 13 residues. Germline CDR1 reads MNHNY; CDR2 reads SVGAGI (reference sequence). V was pared by 6 bases and J by 6 bases, with 14 bases between. This CDR3 reads CASSPGNSHGYTF. The CDR3 nucleotides are TGTGCCAGCAGCCCCGGTAACAGCCATGGCTACACCTTC.

The chain employs TRBV4-1 and TRBJ1-5; weak D call: TRBD1 (6 bases). Germline V lookup: CDR1 MGHRA, CDR2 YSYEKL. The CDR3 consists of 15 residues. Trimming removed 4 bases from V and 0 bases from J, with 10 bases in between. In DNA form, the CDR3 reads TGCGCCAGCAGCCCGGGACAACATAGCAATCAGCCCCAGCATTTT. It specifies CASSPGQHSNQPQHF.

This chain links TRBV2 with TRBJ2-1, with 9 bases fitting TRBD2. Trimming cost V 6 bases and J 0 bases; bases outside gene matches: 6. This CDR3 comprises 16 residues. Per germline, CDR1 SNHLY and CDR2 FYNNEI. The CDR3 sequence: CASRSRTSDSYNEQFF. In DNA form, the CDR3 reads TGTGCCAGCAGGAGCAGGACTAGCGACTCCTACAATGAGCAGTTCTTC.

The rearrangement joins TRBV7-9 to TRBJ1-6, with TRBD1 as a possible D gene (6 bases). Germline V gene sequence: CDR1 SEHNR, CDR2 FQNEAQ (reference sequence). V dropped 1 base and J dropped 4 bases, with 8 bases sitting between them. The CDR3 totals 15 residues. CDR3 DNA: TGTGCCAGCAGCTTAGGGCAGGGGTATAATTCACCCCTCCACTTT. Its translation: CASSLGQGYNSPLHF.

This clone was recorded only once. The rearrangement uses TRBV25-1 and TRBJ2-1; possibly TRBD1 or TRBD2 for D (5 bases each). Germline values: CDR1 MGHDK, CDR2 SYGVNS. V shed 1 base and J shed 9 bases, with 16 bases lying between them. CDR3 length equals 15 residues. For the CDR3, the DNA is TGTGCCAGCAGTGAATCGGGGACGGTCATTTTTGAGCAGTTCTTC. It yields the protein CASSESGTVIFEQFF.

This clone is categorized as medium-sized (0.01 to 0.1%). The CDR3 loop reads CASSADSGGQETQYF. The CDR3 nucleotides are TGTGCCAGCAGCGCGGATTCGGGGGGACAAGAGACCCAGTACTTC. This rearrangement joins TRBV9 to TRBJ2-5; TRBD2 matches 7 bases. CDR1 and CDR2 from the germline V gene are SGDLS and YYNGEE. The trim removed 3 bases at V and 2 bases at J, leaving 7 bases unmatched. The CDR3 runs to 15 residues.

The rearrangement uses TRBV9 and TRBJ1-2, with 7 bases aligning to TRBD1. CDR1 SGDLS and CDR2 YYNGEE come from the germline V gene. The CDR3 loop spans 12 amino acids. Unmatched junction bases numbered 2, after V lost 3 bases and J lost 6 bases. The CDR3 spells CASSGQGHGYTF. DNA for the CDR3: TGTGCCAGCAGCGGACAGGGTCATGGCTACACCTTC.

In this sample, this clone turned up once. V usage is TRBV6-1 and J usage is TRBJ1-1, with D possibly matching TRBD1 (6 bases). The germline V gene has CDR1 MNHNS and CDR2 SASEGT. CDR3 length equals 15 residues. Between the trimmed V and J ends, which lost 8 bases and 1 base, there was a span of 17 bases. This CDR3 is CASPRGTSPNTEAFF. The CDR3 DNA follows: TGTGCCAGCCCCAGGGGTACCTCGCCGAACACTGAAGCTTTCTTT.

This clone was seen a handful of times. The V gene is TRBV5-4, the J gene TRBJ1-1, with D perhaps matching TRBD1 (6 bases). The V end was cut by 2 bases, the J end by 8 bases, with 10 bases between. CDR1 is SGHNT and CDR2 is YYREEE in the germline V gene (reference sequence). CDR3 length: 12 amino acids. CDR3 sequence reads: CASSLTGNEAFF. CDR3 DNA: TGTGCCAGCAGCTTAACAGGGAACGAAGCTTTCTTT.

The chain carries TRBV7-2 and TRBJ2-4; D gene uncertain. CDR1 is SGHTA, CDR2 FQGNSA, per germline. V dropped 8 bases and J dropped 1 base, with 6 bases sitting between them. This CDR3 has 12 residues. The CDR3 sequence is CASAVAKNIQYF. CDR3 sequence (DNA): TGTGCCAGCGCTGTGGCCAAAAACATTCAGTACTTC.

The chain has TRBV2 and TRBJ2-7, with 9 bases fitting TRBD2. The CDR3 spans 16 residues. V shed 6 bases, J shed 3 bases, and the junction held 12 bases outside the gene matches. Germline CDR1 is SNHLY and CDR2 is FYNNEI. CDR3 nucleotide sequence: TGTGCCAGCAGCGCTAGCGGGACCGTCCCTTACTACGAGCAGTACTTC. It codes for CASSASGTVPYYEQYF.

This sequence joins TRBV28 and TRBJ2-3; TRBD2 matches 11 bases. Per the germline V gene, CDR1 is MDHEN and CDR2 is SYDVKM. The CDR3 covers 15 residues. Trimming took 5 bases from V and 4 from J; bases not matched to a gene: 5. The CDR3 region is CASSSLAGGADTQYF. As DNA, the CDR3 is TGTGCCAGCAGTAGCCTAGCGGGGGGAGCAGATACGCAGTATTTT.

This clone was seen more than once but under ten times. In nucleotides, the CDR3 is TGTGCCAGCATCCGGGACAGATCCTACGAGCAGTACTTC. Protein: CASIRDRSYEQYF. The rearrangement joins TRBV21-1 to TRBJ2-7; the table's D call, TRBD1, was not checked against the DNA. TRBV21-1 has pseudogene status. The CDR3 covers 13 residues.

V is TRBV7-9 and J is TRBJ2-1; D may be TRBD2 (6 bases). This CDR3 comprises 15 residues. The V end lost 5 bases, the J end lost 8 bases, and 19 bases lay between the germline ends. Germline V gene data show CDR1 as SEHNR and CDR2 as FQNEAQ (reference sequence). CDR3 sequence (DNA): TGTGCCAGCAGCCCCAGCGGGTCTAACTGGGATGAGCAGTTCTTC. Encoded protein: CASSPSGSNWDEQFF.